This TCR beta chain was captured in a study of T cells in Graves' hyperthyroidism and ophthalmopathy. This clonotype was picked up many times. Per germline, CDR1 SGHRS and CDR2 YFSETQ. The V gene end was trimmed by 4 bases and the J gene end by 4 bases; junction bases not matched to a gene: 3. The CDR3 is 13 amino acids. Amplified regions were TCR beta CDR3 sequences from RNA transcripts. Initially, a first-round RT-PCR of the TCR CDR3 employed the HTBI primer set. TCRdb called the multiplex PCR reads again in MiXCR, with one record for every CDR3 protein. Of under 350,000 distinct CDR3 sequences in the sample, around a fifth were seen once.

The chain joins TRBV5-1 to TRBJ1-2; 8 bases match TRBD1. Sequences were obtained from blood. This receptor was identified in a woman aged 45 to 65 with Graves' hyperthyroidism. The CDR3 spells CASSKDRAYGYTF. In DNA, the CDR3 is TGCGCCAGCAGCAAGGACAGGGCCTATGGCTACACCTTC.